Given below is one T cell receptor beta chain in context. Which antigen it targets is not known. The sample holds no much larger clone one base away, and base qualities are not on file. V is pared back by 10 bases and J by 4 bases, with 11 bases lying between the germline termini. The CDR3 runs 12 residues from the cysteine to the phenylalanine. Kept here is only the CDR3 DNA, which spans 36 bases and is read in frame from base 1. As encoded in the germline V gene, CDR1 is MNHEY while CDR2 is SVGAGI. TCRbeta CDR3 regions were amplified from genomic DNA by means of the immunoSEQ Assay, a bias-controlled multiplex PCR. The authors' analysis ran thus. Nucleated cell counts per sample were estimated from amplification of reference gene primers within the assay. To quantify the absolute abundance of each unique TCRbeta CDR3 rearrangement, sequence reads were collapsed and filtered. Productive Simpson clonality was computed per sample as the square root of Simpson's diversity index over productive rearrangements. In its TCRdb copy, this immuneACCESS table keeps in-frame sequences only and misses some clones. Where compared with another copy, unresolved V genes explain less than half of these, and the others have no known cause. For V, J and clone size, that table is used; D and trimming come from the DNA. This sample gives around 20,000 clones in total; about nine tenths of them show up just once. The ten largest clones capture roughly 8% of the sample.

This specimen comes from a study of blood T cell repertoires in COVID-19 (dated by TCRdb to 2020 to 2022). Regarding the complete study: Samples from collaborators originated in the United States, Italy and Spain and spanned both the acute and convalescent phases of COVID-19. The prospective study material was composed of cDNA or gDNA derived from T cells, B-cell-depleted T cells, or PBMCs. Deeply sampled blood TCRbeta repertoires from subjects exposed to, actively infected with, or recovered from COVID-19 were included in the dataset. The repertoires were released in a freely available public database intended as a resource for research on the immune response to SARS-CoV-2. Samples came from the ongoing ImmuneRACE study (first 160 participants) plus 1,254 subjects from 6 global collaborators. A de-identified subject ID, COVID-19 status, age in years and sex were almost always included in the sample metadata. Where HLA class I and class II types were available, the types were taken from metadata supplied by the sample provider, not from assay-based typing. The paper as a whole reports these results and caveats: How much clinical and demographic metadata was included differed by source and by participant, and the metadata was provided uncurated.

The collaborating institutions used their own protocols to collect whole blood in K2EDTA tubes. For TCRbeta analysis, collaborators shipped samples as frozen whole blood, isolated PBMCs, or DNA extracted from either of those sample types. The V and J genes are TRBV6-5 and TRBJ1-3, with a weak D call of TRBD1 (5 bases match). Sample: peripheral blood. This receptor was obtained from a human donor in a cohort sampled during active COVID-19. The donor label of this sample is uncertain. The nucleotides read TGTGCCACCCTGACAGAGGGAAACACCATATATTTT. Translated, it gives CATLTEGNTIYF.